These T cell receptor beta chains were read from a single sample in a study of blood T cell repertoires in COVID-19. Repertoires were generated with immunoSEQ multiplex PCR, while TCRdb's copy carries only in-frame clones and drops some. This sample has 150,000 to 200,000 clones; roughly 80% occur once, and the top ten carry roughly a sixth. Sample: peripheral blood. All receptors derive from a man between 60 and 70 years old with active or convalescent COVID-19. Each CDR3 is given with its conserved first and last residue. A D gene is named only where the DNA matches it firmly. Size values are once, few and many counts, or a class for expanded clones, and some rows have none.

D	V	J	size	CDR3	DNA
.	TRBV3-1/TRBV3-2	TRBJ2-5	.	CASSSGLQETQYF	TGTGCCAGCAGCTCGGGACTTCAAGAGACCCAGTACTTC
TRBD1	TRBV5-1	TRBJ2-1	.	CASSIGTGGQSNEQFF	TGCGCCAGCAGCATAGGGACAGGGGGCCAATCCAATGAGCAGTTCTTC
TRBD1	TRBV5-1	TRBJ2-3	.	CASSLMTGQDTQYF	TGCGCCAGCAGCCTAATGACAGGGCAAGATACGCAGTATTTT
TRBD2	TRBV27	TRBJ2-1	once	CASRTSSGGFNEQFF	TGTGCCAGCAGGACCTCTAGCGGGGGATTCAATGAGCAGTTCTTC
TRBD1	TRBV28	TRBJ1-3	few	CARSRYSIPGTVSGNTIYF	TGTGCCAGATCCCGCTACTCGATCCCCGGGACAGTCTCTGGAAACACCATATATTTT
TRBD2	TRBV29-1	TRBJ2-1	.	CSVDGVGSGMGEQFF	TGCAGCGTTGACGGGGTGGGTAGCGGGATGGGTGAGCAGTTCTTC
.	TRBV4-2	TRBJ1-6	.	CASSQDSSPLHF	TGTGCCAGCAGCCAAGACAGTTCACCCCTCCACTTT
.	TRBV7-2	TRBJ2-5	.	CASRQGWQETQYF	TGTGCCAGCAGGCAGGGTTGGCAAGAGACCCAGTACTTC
.	TRBV16	TRBJ2-3	.	CASSHIGQNLDTQYF	TGTGCCAGCAGCCATATAGGACAGAACTTAGATACGCAGTATTTT
TRBD1	TRBV9	TRBJ1-5	once	CASSVGQYSNQPQHF	TGTGCCAGCAGCGTGGGACAGTATAGCAATCAGCCCCAGCATTTT
.	TRBV18	TRBJ2-5	.	CASSPLSQETQYF	TGTGCCAGCTCACCACTGAGCCAAGAGACCCAGTACTTC
TRBD1	TRBV27	TRBJ2-7	.	CASSSGQGMEYF	TGTGCCAGCAGTTCGGGACAGGGAATGGAGTACTTC
TRBD1	TRBV29-1	TRBJ1-1	once	CSVPPLPRQGEDTEAFF	TGCAGCGTTCCCCCGCTCCCCCGACAGGGGGAGGACACTGAAGCTTTCTTT
TRBD1	TRBV11-2	TRBJ1-3	.	CASRTGVSGNTIYF	TGTGCCAGCCGGACAGGGGTCTCTGGAAACACCATATATTTT
TRBD2	TRBV30	TRBJ2-7	.	CAWSPWTSFSSSYEQYF	TGTGCCTGGAGTCCTTGGACTAGCTTCTCTAGCTCCTACGAGCAGTACTTC
.	TRBV24-1	TRBJ2-5	.	CATSDPAGGTQYF	TGTGCCACCAGTGATCCCGCCGGAGGGACCCAGTACTTC
TRBD1	TRBV18	TRBJ2-7	.	CASSPGTGDYEQYF	TGTGCCAGCTCACCCGGGACAGGGGACTACGAGCAGTACTTC
.	TRBV27	TRBJ2-3	.	CASSFRQPSTDTQYF	TGTGCCAGCAGTTTCAGACAGCCCAGCACAGATACGCAGTATTTT
.	TRBV7-2	TRBJ2-1	.	CASSLVSSANNEQFF	TGTGCCAGCAGCTTAGTCTCTAGCGCCAACAATGAGCAGTTCTTC
TRBD1	TRBV7-9	TRBJ2-7	.	CASSLEQGVYEQYF	TGTGCCAGCAGCTTAGAACAGGGGGTCTACGAGCAGTACTTC
.	TRBV28	TRBJ1-3	.	CASSAEPLTGNTIYF	TGTGCCAGCAGTGCCGAGCCCCTAACCGGAAACACCATATATTTT
TRBD2	TRBV15	TRBJ2-3	.	CATSRDLELGAGVPDTQYF	TGTGCCACCAGCAGAGATCTTGAACTAGGGGCGGGAGTTCCAGATACGCAGTATTTT
TRBD2	TRBV7-9	TRBJ2-3	many	CASSPPFRLAGPTDTQYF	TGTGCCAGCAGCCCTCCTTTTCGACTAGCGGGGCCCACAGATACGCAGTATTTT
.	TRBV11-2	TRBJ2-2	.	CASSLISGELFF	TGTGCCAGCAGCTTAATCTCCGGGGAGCTGTTTTTT
.	TRBV5-1	TRBJ2-2	.	CASSPQTRTKSGELFF	TGCGCCAGCAGCCCCCAGACTAGGACGAAAAGCGGGGAGCTGTTTTTT
.	TRBV13	TRBJ2-7	few	CASSPSTTGNEQYF	TGTGCCAGCAGCCCCAGTACCACAGGGAACGAGCAGTACTTC
TRBD2	TRBV4-1	TRBJ2-1	.	CASSQERPSGSNEQFF	TGCGCCAGCAGCCAAGAGCGACCTAGCGGGAGTAATGAGCAGTTCTTC
TRBD2	TRBV11-3	TRBJ2-1	.	CADRLAIYNEQFF	TGTGCCGACCGACTAGCTATATACAATGAGCAGTTCTTC
TRBD2	TRBV7-2	TRBJ2-3	.	CASSPQGWTSGTDTQYF	TGTGCCAGCAGCCCCCAGGGATGGACTAGCGGGACAGATACGCAGTATTTT
TRBD1	TRBV18	TRBJ2-1	once	CASSPGQGLNEQFF	TGTGCCAGCTCACCGGGACAGGGGCTAAATGAGCAGTTCTTC
.	TRBV11-2	TRBJ1-5	.	CASSLDIRFGPQHF	TGTGCCAGCAGCTTAGATATCCGGTTCGGGCCCCAGCATTTT
.	TRBV5-1	TRBJ2-1	.	CASQSGTGYNEQFF	TGCGCCAGTCAATCCGGGACTGGATACAATGAGCAGTTCTTC
TRBD2	TRBV2	TRBJ2-1	.	CASIVTSGAYNEQFF	TGTGCCAGCATTGTGACTAGCGGGGCTTACAATGAGCAGTTCTTC
.	TRBV12-3/TRBV12-4	TRBJ2-2	once	CASSLYTGELFF	TGTGCCAGCAGTCTATACACCGGGGAGCTGTTTTTT
.	TRBV27	TRBJ2-1	few	CASRIYGVNEQFF	TGTGCCAGCAGGATCTACGGGGTCAATGAGCAGTTCTTC
.	TRBV12-3/TRBV12-4	TRBJ1-2	.	CASSFNRDLGYTF	TGTGCCAGCAGTTTTAATCGGGATTTGGGCTACACCTTC
TRBD1	TRBV7-2	TRBJ1-5	.	CASSATGRWDQPQHF	TGTGCCAGCAGCGCGACAGGGCGGTGGGATCAGCCCCAGCATTTT
TRBD1	TRBV19	TRBJ1-6	.	CASSIIGQGGSPLHF	TGTGCCAGTAGTATAATCGGACAGGGCGGTTCACCCCTCCACTTT
TRBD2	TRBV9	TRBJ2-3	.	CASSPLSSGTDTQYF	TGTGCCAGCAGCCCTTTGAGTAGCGGGACAGATACGCAGTATTTT
TRBD1	TRBV9	TRBJ1-1	once	CASSALTGGANTEAFF	TGTGCCAGCAGCGCTCTGACAGGGGGCGCGAACACTGAAGCTTTCTTT
.	TRBV6-5	TRBJ1-2	.	CASSPGANYGYTF	TGTGCCAGCAGTCCAGGGGCTAACTATGGCTACACCTTC
.	TRBV27	TRBJ2-6	.	CASSSLGSGANVLTF	TGTGCCAGCAGTTCCCTCGGGAGCGGGGCCAACGTCCTGACTTTC